This entry lists 26 T cell receptor beta chains sequenced from one sample in a study of blood T cell repertoires in COVID-19. The assay was immunoSEQ multiplex PCR, and TCRdb's table has in-frame clones only and misses some. The sample lists over 90,000 clones, more than 80% occurring once. The sequencing input was peripheral blood. The receptors here all came from a human donor in a cohort sampled during active COVID-19.

This clone was seen just once. The V and J genes are TRBV10-3 and TRBJ1-1, with 7 bases that match TRBD1. The CDR3 runs to 15 residues. Germline loops: CDR1 ENHRY, CDR2 SYGVKD. The J segment lost 1 base and the V segment lost 11 bases, leaving 13 bases of the junction unmatched. CDR3 DNA: TGTGCCGCCCGCCCCCGCCAGGGGGGGAACACTGAAGCTTTCTTT. Its protein product is CAARPRQGGNTEAFF.

The chain has TRBV9 and TRBJ2-1; 9 bases are shared with TRBD2. V shed 2 bases, J shed 2 bases, and the junction held 5 bases outside the gene matches. From germline, CDR1 is SGDLS and CDR2 YYNGEE. This CDR3 is 16 amino acids long. DNA of the CDR3: TGTGCCAGCAGCGTCGGAGCGGGGGGCACCTACAATGAGCAGTTCTTC. Its translation is CASSVGAGGTYNEQFF.

This clone was observed once. This chain links TRBV5-8 with TRBJ1-1; 7 nucleotides line up with TRBD1. Trimming took 4 bases from V and 1 from J; bases not matched to a gene: 4. Germline lookup yields CDR1 SGHTS and CDR2 YDEGEE. The length of the CDR3 is 14 residues. CDR3 protein: CASSVGQWNTEAFF. DNA of the CDR3: TGTGCCAGCAGCGTGGGACAGTGGAACACTGAAGCTTTCTTT.

A single count supports this clone. The chain couples TRBV19 to TRBJ1-6, with 10 bases lining up with TRBD1. CDR1 is LNHDA and CDR2 is SQIVND in the germline V gene (reference sequence). This CDR3 has 17 residues. The V segment lost 7 bases and the J segment 9 bases; nucleotides outside the gene matches: 15. CDR3 nucleotide sequence: TGTGCCAGTACTCAATGGGGACAGGGGAATCTTCCTTCACCCCTCCACTTT. Translating it yields CASTQWGQGNLPSPLHF.

This chain connects TRBV7-3 to TRBJ2-1, with 9 bases lining up with TRBD1. This CDR3 comprises 16 residues. J was trimmed by 3 bases and V by 5 bases; bases with no gene match: 8. CDR1 and CDR2 (germline): SGHTA, FQGTGA. CDR3 amino acids: CASSNTGTGIYNEQFF. The CDR3 nucleotides read TGTGCCAGCAGCAACACCGGGACAGGGATCTACAATGAGCAGTTCTTC. Drawing the rest from reference TRBV7-3 and TRBJ2-1, the complete variable domain is GAGVSQTPSNKVTEKGKYVELRCDPISGHTALYWYRQSLGQGPEFLIYFQGTGAADDSGLPNDRFFAVRPEGSVSTLKIQRTERGDSAVYLCASSNTGTGIYNEQFFGPGTRLTVL.

A few counts support this clone. The chain carries TRBV19 and TRBJ2-5, with D possibly TRBD1 on 7 matching bases. CDR3 length equals 13 residues. V was cut by 2 bases and J by 4 bases, with 8 bases left in between. Germline CDR1 and CDR2: LNHDA and SQIVND (reference sequence). This CDR3 is CASSIQGGETQYF. CDR3 in DNA: TGTGCCAGTAGTATACAGGGGGGAGAGACCCAGTACTTC.

This rearrangement joins TRBV13 to TRBJ2-7, with 9 bases matching TRBD2. Germline V gene sequence: CDR1 PRHDT, CDR2 FYEKMQ (reference sequence). The CDR3 sequence is 16 residues long. J was trimmed by 6 bases and V by 3 bases; bases with no gene match: 12. The chain's CDR3 is CASSFTSGRLPSEQYF. CDR3 bases: TGTGCCAGCAGCTTTACTAGCGGGCGGCTCCCCTCCGAGCAGTACTTC.

J is TRBJ1-2 and V is TRBV19; 7 bases are a match to TRBD1. The CDR3 extends over 13 amino acids. From germline, CDR1 is LNHDA and CDR2 SQIVND (reference sequence). Unmatched junction bases numbered 6, after V lost 7 bases and J lost 4 bases. The CDR3 protein is CASTGGLGYGYTF. In nucleotides, the CDR3 is TGTGCCAGTACAGGGGGGCTAGGCTATGGCTACACCTTC.

This clone was counted only a few times. V and J are TRBV5-1 and TRBJ1-1; perhaps TRBD1 as D (5 bases). V was trimmed by 0 bases and J by 4 bases, leaving 13 bases between them. The length of the CDR3 is 15 residues. Germline V CDR1 and CDR2: SGHRS, YFSETQ. CDR3 sequence reads: CASSLAGPVGTEAFF. CDR3 bases: TGCGCCAGCAGCTTGGCAGGGCCGGTCGGCACTGAAGCTTTCTTT.

This chain connects TRBV5-4 to TRBJ2-2, with 10 bases identical to TRBD2. Trimming at V came to 1 base and at J to 6 bases, leaving 15 bases not matched to a gene. This CDR3 contains 19 residues. In germline, CDR1 is SGHNT, CDR2 YYREEE (reference sequence). CDR3 loop: CASSLRKSRSSGGAGELFF. CDR3 nucleotide sequence: TGTGCCAGCAGCTTGAGAAAGTCGAGGTCCAGCGGGGGGGCCGGGGAGCTGTTTTTT.

J is TRBJ2-2 and V is TRBV6-5; D is possibly TRBD1 (6 bases). This CDR3 region has 14 residues. Between the trimmed V and J ends, which lost 6 bases and 2 bases, there was a span of 10 bases. Germline V gives CDR1 MNHEY, CDR2 SVGAGI. Written as DNA, the CDR3 is TGTGCCAGCAGCGGGACACCAAACACCGGGGAGCTGTTTTTT. Protein sequence: CASSGTPNTGELFF.

The chain links TRBV19 to TRBJ1-1; no firm D call. From germline, CDR1 is LNHDA and CDR2 SQIVND (reference sequence). CDR3 length equals 11 residues. V was clipped by 6 bases and J by 1 base, with 3 bases between them. The DNA for the CDR3 is TGTGCCAGTAGGAGGAACACTGAAGCTTTCTTT. The encoded protein is CASRRNTEAFF.

The rearrangement joins TRBV12-3 or TRBV12-4 to TRBJ1-4; D perhaps matches TRBD1 (6 bases). The CDR3 extends over 12 amino acids. Trimming pared 2 bases from V and 8 bases from J, leaving 6 bases between. The CDR3 DNA reads TGTGCCAGCAGTTTAAGGGGGGAAAAACTGTTTTTT. It translates to CASSLRGEKLFF.

The chain uses TRBV6-5 and TRBJ2-7, with D maybe TRBD1 (5 bases). The germline CDR1 and CDR2 sequences are MNHEY and SVGAGI. There are 11 residues in the CDR3. The V and J ends lost 7 bases and 5 bases respectively, with 9 bases between them. The CDR3 reads CASTREHEQYF. The CDR3 DNA reads TGTGCCAGCACCAGGGAACACGAGCAGTACTTC.

This clone was seen a few times. The chain couples TRBV12-5 to TRBJ2-3; 7 bases are shared with TRBD2. The CDR3 contains 19 residues. Germline assignment: CDR1 LGHNT and CDR2 FRNRAP. V lost 7 bases, J lost 1 base, and 20 bases stayed unmatched. CDR3 in amino acids: CASVSSRGIGLERTDTQYF. The DNA for the CDR3 is TGTGCTAGTGTCTCCTCCCGGGGGATTGGACTAGAACGCACAGATACGCAGTATTTT.

This chain uses TRBV27 with TRBJ2-7, with 9 bases matching TRBD2. The CDR3 is 14 residues long. From germline, CDR1 is MNHEY and CDR2 SMNVEV (reference sequence). Germline trimming cut 6 bases from V and 1 base from J; bases unmatched to any gene: 4. The CDR3 reads CASRGLAPSYEQYF. The CDR3 DNA reads TGTGCCAGCAGGGGACTAGCCCCTTCCTACGAGCAGTACTTC.

The chain recombines TRBV6-4 with TRBJ1-4; 8 positions match TRBD1. This CDR3 spans 15 amino acids. The germline V gene has CDR1 MRHNA and CDR2 SNTAGT. V trimming: 6 bases; J trimming: 7 bases; junction bases outside the gene matches: 10. The CDR3 spells CASRSTDRGGEKLFF. CDR3 DNA sequence: TGTGCCAGCAGATCTACCGACAGGGGTGGTGAAAAACTGTTTTTT.

The gene calls are TRBV7-6 and TRBJ1-6; the D gene is possibly TRBD1 (5 bases). The ends were cut back, 1 base at V and 7 bases at J, with 11 bases in the middle. Germline V gene sequence: CDR1 SGHVS, CDR2 FNYEAQ. This CDR3 is 15 amino acids long. The CDR3 loop reads CASSLEGRENSPLHF. CDR3 bases: TGTGCCAGCAGCTTAGAGGGCAGGGAAAATTCACCCCTCCACTTT. The entire variable domain, with the rest obtained from reference TRBV7-6 and TRBJ1-6, is as follows: GAGVSQSPRYKVTKRGQDVALRCDPISGHVSLYWYRQALGQGPEFLTYFNYEAQQDKSGLPNDRFSAERPEGSISTLTIQRTEQRDSAMYRCASSLEGRENSPLHFGNGTRLTVT.

The chain uses TRBV2 and TRBJ2-2, with 9 bases lining up with TRBD1. The CDR3 has 15 residues. Germline assignment: CDR1 SNHLY and CDR2 FYNNEI. Trimming removed 5 bases from V and 5 bases from J; junction bases left unmatched: 6. This CDR3 reads CASSLDRGLTGELFF. The CDR3 nucleotides read TGTGCCAGCAGTCTGGACAGGGGCCTTACCGGGGAGCTGTTTTTT.

The chain employs TRBV6-4 and TRBJ1-5; the D gene is possibly TRBD1 (6 bases). The CDR3 runs to 13 residues. The V and J ends lost 6 bases and 2 bases respectively, with 8 bases between them. Per the germline V gene, CDR1 is MRHNA and CDR2 is SNTAGT. The DNA of the CDR3 is TGTGCCAGCAGGAGGACAGGCAATCAGCCCCAGCATTTT. Protein sequence: CASRRTGNQPQHF.

In DNA form, the CDR3 reads TGTGCCTGGAACCCCCGGTTGAGTGAAGCTTTCTTT. The encoded protein is CAWNPRLSEAFF. V is TRBV30 and J is TRBJ1-1; D unclear. Looked up from germline, CDR1 is GTSNPN and CDR2 is SVGIG (reference sequence). Trimming stripped 4 bases from V and 7 bases from J, with 13 bases between. The CDR3 consists of 12 residues.

The chain has TRBV10-3 and TRBJ2-3; 10 positions agree with TRBD2. Trimming cost V 2 bases and J 1 base; bases outside gene matches: 3. Germline loops: CDR1 ENHRY, CDR2 SYGVKD. The length of the CDR3 is 16 residues. As DNA, the CDR3 is TGTGCCATCAGTGAGATCACTAGCGGGGGCACAGATACGCAGTATTTT. It yields the protein CAISEITSGGTDTQYF.

This clone was recorded a few times. The CDR3 region has the DNA TGTGCCAGCAGCTTTGGGACAGGGGTGGGCACTGAAGCTTTCTTT. Its translation: CASSFGTGVGTEAFF. V gene TRBV5-6 combines with J gene TRBJ1-1; 10 nucleotides match TRBD1. Per the germline V gene, CDR1 is SGHDT and CDR2 is YYEEEE. V trimming: 2 bases; J trimming: 4 bases; junction bases outside the gene matches: 5. The CDR3 sequence is 15 residues long.

Only a few counts were recorded for this clone. This chain joins TRBV5-1 and TRBJ1-1, with 9 bases identical to TRBD1. This CDR3 spans 15 amino acids. Germline V lookup: CDR1 SGHRS, CDR2 YFSETQ. Losses at the gene ends were 3 bases for V and 1 base for J; bases not matched to a gene: 4. CDR3 residues: CASSSTGGWNTEAFF. CDR3 sequence (DNA): TGCGCCAGCAGCTCGACAGGGGGTTGGAACACTGAAGCTTTCTTT.

The chain is built from TRBV6-1 and TRBJ1-2; D not resolved. Germline assignment: CDR1 MNHNS and CDR2 SASEGT. There are 13 residues in the CDR3. V dropped 3 bases and J dropped 3 bases, with 8 bases sitting between them. In DNA, the CDR3 is TGTGCCAGCAGTGAGCAGGTGTACTATGGCTACACCTTC. Translation gives CASSEQVYYGYTF.

The chain employs TRBV5-4 and TRBJ1-1, with 8 bases matching TRBD1. The CDR3 consists of 16 residues. V lost 2 bases to trimming and J lost 5 bases; unmatched junction nucleotides: 11. From germline, CDR1 is SGHNT and CDR2 YYREEE (reference sequence). The CDR3, as DNA: TGTGCCAGCAGCTTTAGATCAGGGGGCAGGGGGACTGAAGCTTTCTTT. This sequence encodes CASSFRSGGRGTEAFF.